A single T cell receptor (beta chain) is shown here with its context. These data come from a study of monozygotic twins with inflammatory bowel disease. The CDR3 runs to 15 residues. Germline V gene lookup returns CDR1 GTSNPN and CDR2 SVGIG (reference sequence). TCRdb re-called the 5' RACE reads, yielding one record per CDR3 amino acid sequence without DNA. This repertoire includes some 440,000 distinct CDR3 sequences. The receptor was isolated from a human donor with ulcerative colitis or Crohn's disease, or a healthy co-twin of an affected twin (not recorded which). Sequencing was carried out using blood. This sequence joins TRBV30 and TRBJ1-3; TCRdb selects TRBD1, and the lack of DNA leaves this call unchecked. The CDR3 spells CAWRPWGGIGNTIYF.